These 18 T cell receptor beta chains were all obtained from the same sample, sequenced in a study of identical twins. TCRdb re-called the 5' RACE reads with MiXCR, one entry per CDR3 protein. The sample gives just over 450,000 distinct CDR3 sequences, 14% of which show up once; 0.52% is in the top ten. The same sample was also studied in work on yellow fever vaccine responses in identical twins.

Sequenced input: CD4+ T cells sorted from blood. All receptors come from a woman aged 18-29 years in good health.

This clonotype was counted only a few times. The chain employs TRBV25-1 and TRBJ2-1, with 7 nucleotides matching TRBD2. CDR3 size: 16 residues. Germline CDR1 and CDR2: MGHDK and SYGVNS. After removal of 5 bases from V and 2 bases from J, the junction contained 9 bases not matched to a gene. The CDR3 region is CASSPRVGGTYNEQFF. The CDR3 DNA is TGTGCCAGCAGTCCAAGGGTGGGGGGGACCTACAATGAGCAGTTCTTC.

The genes are TRBV6-5 and TRBJ2-5, with TRBD2 matching 10 bases. This CDR3 is 15 amino acids long. Per germline, CDR1 MNHEY and CDR2 SVGAGI. With V trimmed by 5 bases and J by 5 bases, 8 bases remained unmatched. The DNA of the CDR3 is TGTGCCAGCAGTAACCCTAGCGGGGGTCGGGAGACCCAGTACTTC. Translating gives CASSNPSGGRETQYF.

The V call is TRBV5-1, the J call TRBJ2-2, with D possibly matching TRBD1 (7 bases). Between the trimmed V and J ends, which lost 7 bases and 8 bases, there was a span of 15 bases. The CDR3 is made up of 13 amino acids. CDR1 is SGHRS, CDR2 YFSETQ, per germline. Here the CDR3 reads CASGLAGQGELFF. CDR3 in DNA: TGCGCCAGCGGACTTGCGGGACAGGGGGAGCTGTTTTTT.

This clonotype was recorded at least ten times. A read error may produce the germline difference seen at one junction end. CDR3 loop: CASSLSNSPLHF. DNA for the CDR3: TGCGCCAGCAGCCTAAGTAATTCACCCCTCCACTTT. The rearrangement links TRBV12-3 or TRBV12-4 to TRBJ1-6; D ambiguous. The CDR3 runs 12 residues.

V usage is TRBV10-1 and J usage is TRBJ2-2, with D possibly matching TRBD1 (6 bases). Per germline, CDR1 WNHNN and CDR2 SYGVQD (reference sequence). There are 14 residues in the CDR3. The V end was cut by 10 bases, the J end by 1 base, with 13 bases between. CDR3 nucleotides: TGCGCCACCTTCAGGGACAAGAACACCGGGGAGCTGTTTTTT. It encodes CATFRDKNTGELFF.

This chain links TRBV19 with TRBJ2-2, with TRBD2 matching over 8 bases. CDR1 and CDR2 (germline): LNHDA, SQIVND (reference sequence). V shed 3 bases and J 11 bases; nucleotides not matched to a gene: 8. The CDR3 has 14 amino acids. The CDR3 loop is CASSMWLAGSELFF. In DNA form, the CDR3 reads TGTGCCAGTAGTATGTGGCTAGCGGGTTCTGAGCTGTTTTTT.

This rearrangement joins TRBV5-6 to TRBJ2-5; 7 nucleotides agree with TRBD1. Unmatched junction bases numbered 6, after V lost 4 bases and J lost 0 bases. CDR1 and CDR2 (germline): SGHDT, YYEEEE. The CDR3 has 15 residues. The CDR3 DNA reads as TGTGCCAGCAGCCTTGGACAGGTCTACCAAGAGACCCAGTACTTC. Amino acids: CASSLGQVYQETQYF.

This clonotype was detected only a few times. The CDR3 is CASNSAGQPGTSGRLYEQYF. The DNA for the CDR3 is TGTGCCAGCAACTCGGCGGGCCAACCCGGGACTAGCGGGAGGCTTTACGAGCAGTACTTC. J is TRBJ2-7 and V is TRBV11-2, with 15 nucleotides matching TRBD2. With V trimmed by 7 bases and J by 4 bases, 20 bases remained unmatched. The germline gives CDR1 SGHAT, CDR2 FQNNGV. This CDR3 comprises 20 residues.

The CDR3 loop is CASSQRQNGQGHTGELFF. The CDR3 DNA reads as TGTGCCAGCTCTCAAAGACAGAACGGACAGGGTCACACCGGGGAGCTGTTTTTT. The chain uses TRBV18 and TRBJ2-2; 8 positions match TRBD1. The V and J ends lost 6 bases and 3 bases, in that order; junction bases with no gene match: 15. The length of the CDR3 is 18 residues. The V gene's germline CDR1 is KGHSH and CDR2 LQKENI.

This clonotype was seen a few times. J is TRBJ2-1 and V is TRBV6-2 or TRBV6-3; 8 nucleotides line up with TRBD1. This CDR3 has 15 amino acids. Germline CDR1 MNHEY, CDR2 SVGEGT. V trimming: 5 bases; J trimming: 8 bases; junction bases outside the gene matches: 11. Here the CDR3 DNA reads TGTGCCAGCAGTACCGGGACAGGAGTTTGGGATGAGCAGTTCTTC. Translating gives CASSTGTGVWDEQFF.

This clonotype has ten or more counts. The gene calls are TRBV24-1 and TRBJ2-1; D remains ambiguous. The germline V and J ends were trimmed by 3 bases and 5 bases, with 16 bases remaining between them. The CDR3 loop spans 16 amino acids. Germline V gene lookup returns CDR1 KGHDR and CDR2 SFDVKD. The CDR3 sequence is CATSDGVDLIHNEQFF. DNA of the CDR3: TGTGCCACCAGTGATGGGGTGGATCTCATCCACAATGAGCAGTTCTTC.

This clonotype was picked up many times. This chain joins TRBV14 and TRBJ1-4, with D possibly TRBD1 on 5 matching bases. The CDR3 runs 17 residues. V lost 5 bases to trimming and J lost 8 bases, with 24 bases between them. Germline-derived CDR1 and CDR2 are SGHDN and FVKESK. The CDR3 DNA reads TGTGCCAGCAGCTCTAACCAACGGTGGGGCGCGGGCGAAAAACTGTTTTTT. This gives the protein CASSSNQRWGAGEKLFF.

The chain links TRBV29-1 to TRBJ2-1, with TRBD2 matching 14 bases. In germline, CDR1 is SQVTM, CDR2 ANQGSEA. V lost 3 bases to trimming and J lost 0 bases; unmatched junction nucleotides: 4. CDR3 length equals 17 residues. The CDR3 bases are TGCAGCGTTGACAGGACTAGCGGGAGGAGCTCCTACAATGAGCAGTTCTTC. Its protein is CSVDRTSGRSSYNEQFF.

The chain has TRBV5-4 and TRBJ2-1; 8 positions agree with TRBD2. From germline, CDR1 is SGHNT and CDR2 YYREEE (reference sequence). The CDR3 is made up of 16 amino acids. The trim removed 4 bases at V and 2 bases at J, leaving 8 bases unmatched. The CDR3 sequence: CASSPAGTRAYNEQFF. The CDR3 DNA reads TGTGCCAGCAGCCCAGCCGGGACTAGGGCCTACAATGAGCAGTTCTTC.

This clonotype was seen more than once but under ten times. V is TRBV27 and J is TRBJ1-4; 7 bases fit TRBD1. CDR3 length equals 14 residues. Germline V gene data show CDR1 as MNHEY and CDR2 as SMNVEV (reference sequence). The junction had 5 bases not matched to a gene; V was cut back by 6 bases and J by 4 bases. The chain's CDR3 is CASSRQGLNEKLFF. The CDR3 DNA reads as TGTGCCAGCAGCAGACAGGGTCTTAATGAAAAACTGTTTTTT.

The rearrangement joins TRBV20-1 to TRBJ2-5, with 12 bases identical to TRBD2. Germline V gene lookup returns CDR1 DFQATT and CDR2 SNEGSKA (reference sequence). The V gene end was trimmed by 6 bases and the J gene end by 7 bases; junction bases not matched to a gene: 9. The CDR3 is 14 residues long. CDR3 region: CSAPSGGGPGTQYF. CDR3 DNA: TGCAGTGCGCCTAGCGGGGGGGGCCCCGGGACCCAGTACTTC.

The chain employs TRBV7-9 and TRBJ2-1, with 8 bases lining up with TRBD1. The ends lost 5 bases at V and 6 bases at J; junction bases unmatched: 9. The CDR3 runs to 15 residues. The V gene's germline CDR1 is SEHNR and CDR2 FQNEAQ (reference sequence). CDR3 nucleotide sequence: TGTGCCAGCAGCCTCGGACAGGGCCGGATCAATGAGCAGTTCTTC. Amino acids: CASSLGQGRINEQFF.

This clonotype was counted between two and nine times. This chain links TRBV7-2 with TRBJ2-1, with 7 bases lining up with TRBD1. The germline gives CDR1 SGHTA, CDR2 FQGNSA. CDR3 length equals 15 residues. The J segment lost 3 bases and the V segment lost 5 bases, leaving 7 bases of the junction unmatched. The CDR3: CASSRRQGNYNEQFF. The CDR3 region has the DNA TGTGCCAGCAGCCGGCGACAGGGAAACTACAATGAGCAGTTCTTC.